The 7 T cell receptor beta chains below were found in one sample sequenced in a study of cytomegalovirus exposure and HLA in healthy donors. Vbeta (60) and Jbeta (13) primers were used in the PCR. The assay was immunoSEQ multiplex PCR, and TCRdb's table has in-frame clones only and misses some. The clone table shows just over 200,000 clones, with the ten largest holding roughly 1.2%. Material for sequencing was PBMCs. All receptors come from a girl aged 2-15 years in good health and CMV-seropositive.

The genes are TRBV6-1 and TRBJ1-1, with D maybe TRBD1 (5 bases). The CDR3 covers 15 residues. V dropped 8 bases and J dropped 1 base, with 17 bases sitting between them. Looked up from germline, CDR1 is MNHNS and CDR2 is SASEGT. The DNA for the CDR3 is TGTGCCAGCGGGTCCCGGGGGGTCGAGAACACTGAAGCTTTCTTT. It specifies CASGSRGVENTEAFF.

The rearrangement joins TRBV7-9 to TRBJ1-3, with a possible D match to TRBD1 (5 bases). The germline V and J ends were trimmed by 6 bases and 2 bases, with 8 bases remaining between them. CDR1 is SEHNR, CDR2 FQNEAQ, per germline (reference sequence). The CDR3 covers 13 residues. CDR3 sequence reads: CASRQVAGNTIYF. CDR3 in DNA: TGTGCCAGCAGACAGGTCGCTGGAAACACCATATATTTT.

The rearrangement uses TRBV27 and TRBJ1-5, with a possible D match to TRBD1 (5 bases). V lost 5 bases and J lost 7, with 18 bases in between. Germline V CDR1 and CDR2: MNHEY, SMNVEV (reference sequence). This CDR3 is built from 15 residues. CDR3 sequence: CASSPMGGGGQPQHF. CDR3 bases: TGTGCCAGCAGTCCGATGGGCGGGGGGGGGCAGCCCCAGCATTTT.

The V gene is TRBV16, the J gene TRBJ2-1; 10 positions agree with TRBD1. J was trimmed by 3 bases and V by 2 bases; bases with no gene match: 13. The CDR3 has 19 amino acids. CDR1 KGHSY and CDR2 FQNENV come from the germline V gene. CDR3 in DNA: TGTGCCAGCAGCCAAATGCGAGGGGACAGGGGTTCCTTCTACAATGAGCAGTTCTTC. It is translated as CASSQMRGDRGSFYNEQFF.

The gene calls are TRBV5-1 and TRBJ2-5, with D perhaps matching TRBD1 (5 bases). V lost 1 base, J lost 2 bases, and 12 bases lay in between. Germline CDR1 and CDR2: SGHRS and YFSETQ. The CDR3 length is 15 residues. CDR3 in DNA: TGCGCCAGCAGCTTGCGACAGCCCTCTCAAGAGACCCAGTACTTC. Protein: CASSLRQPSQETQYF.

The chain employs TRBV28 and TRBJ1-2; D is possibly TRBD1 (5 bases). V was clipped by 10 bases and J by 13 bases, with 19 bases between them. The CDR3 has 11 amino acids. Germline assignment: CDR1 MDHEN and CDR2 SYDVKM. The CDR3 reads CATGGWFAGTF. Here the CDR3 DNA reads TGTGCCACGGGGGGGTGGTTTGCGGGCACCTTC.

The chain combines TRBV27 with TRBJ2-3, with TRBD1 as a possible D gene (5 bases). V was shortened by 2 bases and J by 4 bases, with 13 bases between the two germline ends. The CDR3 extends over 15 amino acids. Germline-derived CDR1 and CDR2 are MNHEY and SMNVEV (reference sequence). The CDR3 region has the DNA TGTGCCAGCAGTTTAAGTACAGGTTGGTCAGATACGCAGTATTTT. This translates into CASSLSTGWSDTQYF.